This TCR beta chain was captured in a study of blood T cells in healthy people across ages. A J-beta primer mix and a sample-barcoded 5' primer were used in a second PCR of roughly 7 to 12 cycles. Each TCR beta cDNA got a 12-nucleotide random molecular identifier. TCRdb reprocessed the 5' RACE reads with MiXCR, giving one entry per CDR3 protein. The data contain over a million distinct CDR3 sequences, more than 35% of them singletons. With regard to this clonotype: What it recognizes is unknown.

Regarding the study as a whole: Strong correlation linked observed beta diversity and percent naive T cells. Observed TCR beta diversity per million T cells went down as age went up. This fall followed a roughly linear course with age. Higher diversity, along with more naive CD4+ cells, distinguished long-lived donors from aged donors.

J lost 7 bases, V lost 3 bases, and 7 bases had no gene match. The V gene's germline CDR1 is SQVTM and CDR2 ANQGSEA. This CDR3 has 15 residues. Sequencing was carried out using blood. The receptor's source is a woman in her fifties or sixties in good health. The chain has TRBV29-1 and TRBJ2-1; 12 nucleotides agree with TRBD2. The CDR3 loop is CSVELTSGRSNEQFF. In nucleotides, the CDR3 is TGCAGCGTTGAGTTGACTAGCGGGAGATCAAATGAGCAGTTCTTC.